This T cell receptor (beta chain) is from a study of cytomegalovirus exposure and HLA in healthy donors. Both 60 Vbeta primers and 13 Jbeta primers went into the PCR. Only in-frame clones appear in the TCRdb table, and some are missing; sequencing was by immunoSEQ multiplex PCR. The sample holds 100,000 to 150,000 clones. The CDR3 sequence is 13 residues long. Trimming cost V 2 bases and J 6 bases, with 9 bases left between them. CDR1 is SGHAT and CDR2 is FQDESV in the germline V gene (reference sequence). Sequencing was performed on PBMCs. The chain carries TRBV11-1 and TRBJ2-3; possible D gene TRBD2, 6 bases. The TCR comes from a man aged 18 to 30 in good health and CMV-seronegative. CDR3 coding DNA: TGTGCCAGCAGCTTAACTGGGGGGGATACGCAGTATTTT. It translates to CASSLTGGDTQYF.